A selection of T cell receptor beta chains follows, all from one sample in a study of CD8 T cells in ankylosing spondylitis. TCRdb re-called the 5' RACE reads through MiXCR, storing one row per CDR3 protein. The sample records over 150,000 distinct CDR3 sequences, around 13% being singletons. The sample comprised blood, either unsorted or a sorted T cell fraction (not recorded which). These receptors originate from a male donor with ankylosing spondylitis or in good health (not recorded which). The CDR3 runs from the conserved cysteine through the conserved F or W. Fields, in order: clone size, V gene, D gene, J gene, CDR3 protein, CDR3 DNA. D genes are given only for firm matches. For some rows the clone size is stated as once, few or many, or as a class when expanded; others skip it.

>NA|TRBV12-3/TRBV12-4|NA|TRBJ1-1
CASRPGLLGTEAFF
TGTGCCAGCAGGCCGGGTCTCTTAGGCACTGAAGCTTTCTTT
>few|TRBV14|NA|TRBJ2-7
CASSQGPDGRPPYEQYF
TGTGCCAGCAGCCAAGGCCCGGACGGGAGACCCCCCTACGAGCAGTACTTC
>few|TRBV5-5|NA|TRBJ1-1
CASSADLGGPEAFF
TGTGCCAGCAGCGCGGACCTCGGCGGACCTGAGGCTTTCTTT
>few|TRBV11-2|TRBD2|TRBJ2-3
CASSLSGTEGTDTQYF
TGTGCCAGCAGCCTTAGCGGGACGGAGGGGACAGATACGCAGTATTTT
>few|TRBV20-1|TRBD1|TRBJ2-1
CSARGQGVEQFF
TGCAGTGCTAGGGGACAGGGGGTAGAGCAGTTCTTC
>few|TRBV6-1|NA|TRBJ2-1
CASSELGEGLGRYNEQFF
TGTGCCAGCAGTGAACTAGGAGAGGGGCTAGGAAGGTACAATGAGCAGTTCTTC
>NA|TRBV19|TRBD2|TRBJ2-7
CASSWSGMGGYEQYF
TGTGCCAGTAGTTGGAGCGGGATGGGGGGCTACGAGCAGTACTTC
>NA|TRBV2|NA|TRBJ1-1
CASSEAGEGLNTEAFF
TGTGCCAGCAGTGAAGCGGGGGAGGGTTTGAACACTGAAGCTTTCTTT
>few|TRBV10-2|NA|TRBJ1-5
CASSAVSREPQHF
TGCGCCAGCAGTGCAGTGAGCCGGGAGCCCCAGCATTTT
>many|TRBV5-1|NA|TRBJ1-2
CASSGGRVLDGYTF
TGCGCCAGCAGCGGGGGTAGGGTCCTGGATGGCTACACCTTC
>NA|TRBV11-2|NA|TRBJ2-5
CASSAVWEGAGETQYF
TGTGCCAGCAGCGCAGTGTGGGAGGGGGCAGGAGAGACCCAGTACTTC
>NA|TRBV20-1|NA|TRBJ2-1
CSATDRLPQFF
TGCAGTGCCACCGACAGACTCCCCCAGTTCTTC
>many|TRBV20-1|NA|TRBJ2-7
CSARVLGYYEQYF
TGCAGTGCTAGAGTTTTGGGGTACTACGAGCAGTACTTC
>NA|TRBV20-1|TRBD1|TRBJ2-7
CSARPRGYEQYF
TGCAGTGCTAGACCCAGGGGGTACGAGCAGTACTTC
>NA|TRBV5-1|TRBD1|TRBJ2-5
CASSSGQGIGETQYF
TGCGCCAGCAGCTCGGGACAGGGGATAGGGGAGACCCAGTACTTC
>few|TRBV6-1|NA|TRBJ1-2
CASSESSGLGYDYTF
TGTGCCAGCAGTGAAAGTTCCGGTTTGGGCTATGACTACACCTTC
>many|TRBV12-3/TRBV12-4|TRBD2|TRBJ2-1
CASSSHSGIPYNEQFF
TGTGCCAGCAGTTCCCATAGCGGGATCCCCTACAATGAGCAGTTCTTC
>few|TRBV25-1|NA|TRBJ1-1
CARGGAVNTEAFF
TGTGCCAGAGGGGGGGCAGTGAACACTGAAGCTTTCTTT
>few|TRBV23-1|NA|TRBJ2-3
CASSQGCKDTQYF
TGCGCCAGCAGTCAAGGGTGCAAGGATACGCAGTATTTT
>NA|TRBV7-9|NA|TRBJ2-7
CASSSRAGYEQYF
TGTGCCAGCAGCTCGCGGGCGGGCTACGAGCAGTACTTC
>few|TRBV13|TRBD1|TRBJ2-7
CASTHRDRSYEQYF
TGTGCCAGCACTCACCGGGACAGGAGTTACGAGCAGTACTTC
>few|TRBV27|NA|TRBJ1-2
CASSLSLDRGYTF
TGTGCCAGCAGTTTAAGTCTGGATCGCGGCTACACCTTC
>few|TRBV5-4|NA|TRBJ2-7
CASSFDGTSYEQYF
TGTGCCAGCAGCTTCGATGGTACGTCCTACGAGCAGTACTTC
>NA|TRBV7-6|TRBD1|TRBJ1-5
CASPQGNGNQPQHF
TGTGCCAGTCCACAGGGGAATGGCAATCAGCCCCAGCATTTT
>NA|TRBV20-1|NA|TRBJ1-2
CSITGPTNYGYTF
TGCAGTATTACAGGCCCAACTAACTATGGCTACACCTTC